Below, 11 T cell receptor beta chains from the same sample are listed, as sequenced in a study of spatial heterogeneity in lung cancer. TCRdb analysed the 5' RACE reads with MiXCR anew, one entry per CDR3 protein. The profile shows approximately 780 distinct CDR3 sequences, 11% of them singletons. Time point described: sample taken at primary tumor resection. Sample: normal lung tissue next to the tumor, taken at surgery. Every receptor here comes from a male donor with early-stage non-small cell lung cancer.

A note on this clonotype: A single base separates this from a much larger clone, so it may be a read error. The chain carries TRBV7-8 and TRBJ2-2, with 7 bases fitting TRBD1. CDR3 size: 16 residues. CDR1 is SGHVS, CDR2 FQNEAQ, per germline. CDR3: CASSGDRVSNSGELFF. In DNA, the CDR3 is TGTGCCAGCAGCGGAGACAGGGTATCGAACTCCGGGGAGCTGTTTTTT.

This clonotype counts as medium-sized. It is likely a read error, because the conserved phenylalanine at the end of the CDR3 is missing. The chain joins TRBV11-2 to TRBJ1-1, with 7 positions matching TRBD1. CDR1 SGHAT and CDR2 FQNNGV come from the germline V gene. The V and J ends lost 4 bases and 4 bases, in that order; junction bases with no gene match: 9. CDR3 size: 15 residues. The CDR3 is CASSYTYRGSTEAFS. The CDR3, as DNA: TGTGCCAGCAGCTATACTTACAGGGGATCCACTGAAGCTTTCTCT.

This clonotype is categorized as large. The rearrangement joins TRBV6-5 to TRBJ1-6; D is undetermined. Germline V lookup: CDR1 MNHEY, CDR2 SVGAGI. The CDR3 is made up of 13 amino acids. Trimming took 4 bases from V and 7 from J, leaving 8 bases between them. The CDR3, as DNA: TGTGCCAGCAGTTGGCAGGAGAATTCACCCCTCCACTTT. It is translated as CASSWQENSPLHF.

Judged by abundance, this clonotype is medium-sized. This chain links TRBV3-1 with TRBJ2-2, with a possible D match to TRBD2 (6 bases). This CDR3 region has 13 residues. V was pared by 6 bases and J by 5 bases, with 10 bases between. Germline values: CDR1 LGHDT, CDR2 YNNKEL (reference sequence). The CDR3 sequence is CASRGLSTGELFF. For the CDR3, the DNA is TGTGCCAGCAGGGGACTCTCGACCGGGGAGCTGTTTTTT.

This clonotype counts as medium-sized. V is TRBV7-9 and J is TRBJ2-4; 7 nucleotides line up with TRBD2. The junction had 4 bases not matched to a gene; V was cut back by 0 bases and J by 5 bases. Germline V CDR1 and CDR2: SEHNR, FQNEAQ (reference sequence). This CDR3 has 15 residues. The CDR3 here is CASSLAGGSQNIQYF. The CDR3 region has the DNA TGTGCCAGCAGCTTAGCGGGGGGGTCCCAAAACATTCAGTACTTC.

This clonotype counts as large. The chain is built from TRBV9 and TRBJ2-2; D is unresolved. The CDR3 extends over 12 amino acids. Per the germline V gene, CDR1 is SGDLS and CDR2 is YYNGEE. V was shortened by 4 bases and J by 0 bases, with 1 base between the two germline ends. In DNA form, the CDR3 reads TGTGCCAGCAGCCCGAACACCGGGGAGCTGTTTTTT. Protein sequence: CASSPNTGELFF.

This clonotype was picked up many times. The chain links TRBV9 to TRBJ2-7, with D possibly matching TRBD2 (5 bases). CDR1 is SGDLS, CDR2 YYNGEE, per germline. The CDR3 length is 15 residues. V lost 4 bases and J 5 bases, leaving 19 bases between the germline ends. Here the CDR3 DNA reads TGTGCCAGCAGCCCGAGGGAATCCCTAATCAACGAGCAGTACTTC. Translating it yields CASSPRESLINEQYF.

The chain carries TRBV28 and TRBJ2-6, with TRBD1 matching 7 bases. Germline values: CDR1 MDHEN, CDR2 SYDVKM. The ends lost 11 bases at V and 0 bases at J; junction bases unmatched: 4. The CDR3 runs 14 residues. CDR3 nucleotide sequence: TGTGCCGCTAACAGGGGCTCTGGGGCCAACGTCCTGACTTTC. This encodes CAANRGSGANVLTF.

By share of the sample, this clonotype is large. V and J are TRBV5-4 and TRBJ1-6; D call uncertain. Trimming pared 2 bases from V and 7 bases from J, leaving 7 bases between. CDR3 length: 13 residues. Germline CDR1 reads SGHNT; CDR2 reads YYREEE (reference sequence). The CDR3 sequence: CASSLTQNSPLHF. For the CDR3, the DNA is TGTGCCAGCAGCTTAACACAAAATTCACCCCTCCACTTT.

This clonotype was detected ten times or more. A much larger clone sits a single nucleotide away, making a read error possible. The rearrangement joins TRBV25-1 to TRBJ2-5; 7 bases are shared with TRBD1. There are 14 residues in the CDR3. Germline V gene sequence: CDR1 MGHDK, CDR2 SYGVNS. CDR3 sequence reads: CVSSEEGAEETQYF. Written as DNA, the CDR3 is TGTGTCAGCAGTGAAGAGGGGGCCGAGGAGACCCAGTACTTC.

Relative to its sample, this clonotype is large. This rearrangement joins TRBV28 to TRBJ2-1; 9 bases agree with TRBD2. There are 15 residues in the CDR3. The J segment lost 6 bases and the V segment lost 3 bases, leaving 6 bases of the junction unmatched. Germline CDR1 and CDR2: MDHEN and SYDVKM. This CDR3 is CASSFSLAGINEQFF. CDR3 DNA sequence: TGTGCCAGCAGTTTTAGCCTAGCGGGGATCAATGAGCAGTTCTTC.